The entry that follows covers one T cell receptor beta chain sequence. Antigen unknown. The authors ran a second PCR of roughly 7 to 11 cycles using a sample-barcoded 5' primer and a J-beta primer mix. TCRdb analysed the 5' RACE reads with MiXCR anew, one entry per CDR3 protein. This table has about 770,000 distinct CDR3 sequences, approximately 48% appearing once. The data were taken from a study of blood T cells in healthy people across ages. There are 17 residues in the CDR3. With 3 bases clipped from V and 0 bases from J, the junction kept 9 bases outside the gene matches. Looked up from germline, CDR1 is SNHLY and CDR2 is FYNNEI. Study results and caveats: Diversity figures based on one million T cells were deemed too low.

Sequencing input: blood. The origin of this receptor is a man aged 60 to 69 in good health. This rearrangement joins TRBV2 to TRBJ2-3, with 7 positions matching TRBD2. CDR3 sequence reads: CASSEAGVSSSTDTQYF. In DNA form, the CDR3 reads TGTGCCAGCAGTGAGGCGGGGGTCTCCAGTAGCACAGATACGCAGTATTTT.